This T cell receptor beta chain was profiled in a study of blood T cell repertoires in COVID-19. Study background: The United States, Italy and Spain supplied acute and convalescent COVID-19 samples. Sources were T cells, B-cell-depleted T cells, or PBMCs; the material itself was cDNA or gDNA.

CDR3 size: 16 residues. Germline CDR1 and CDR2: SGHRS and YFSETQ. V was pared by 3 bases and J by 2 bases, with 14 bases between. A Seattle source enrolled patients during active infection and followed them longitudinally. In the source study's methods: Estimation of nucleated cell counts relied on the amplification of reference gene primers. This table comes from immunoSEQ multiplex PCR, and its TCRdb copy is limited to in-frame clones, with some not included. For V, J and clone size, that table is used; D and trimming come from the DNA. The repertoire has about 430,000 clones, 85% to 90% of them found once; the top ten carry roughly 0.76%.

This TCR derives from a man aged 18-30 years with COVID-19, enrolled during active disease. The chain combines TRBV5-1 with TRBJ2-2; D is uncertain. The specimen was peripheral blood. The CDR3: CASSSNPPLNTGELFF. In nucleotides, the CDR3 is TGCGCCAGCAGCTCCAACCCTCCCCTAAACACCGGGGAGCTGTTTTTT. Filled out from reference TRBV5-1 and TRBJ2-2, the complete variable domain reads KAGVTQTPRYLIKTRGQQVTLSCSPISGHRSVSWYQQTPGQGLQFLFEYFSETQRNKGNFPGRFSGRQFSNSRSEMNVSTLELGDSALYLCASSSNPPLNTGELFFGEGSRLTVL.